This T cell receptor (beta chain) originates from a study of cytotoxic CD8 clonotypes in ibrutinib-treated CLL. Study details: The patients, around 10 relapsed/refractory and around 15 treatment-naive, included about 18 who were IGHV unmutated. Across samples, productive templates numbered around 260,000 and productive rearrangements reached 94,082 on average.

Worth noting for this clone: Antigen specificity is unknown.

Profiling relied on immunoSEQ multiplex PCR, and the TCRdb table lists in-frame clones only, not all of them. The sample lists around 160,000 clones, approximately 90% occurring once. Study conclusions and caveats: Clonality went up at ibrutinib response and then declined back toward baseline at progression. Clonality correlated strongly with circulating CD8+ T cells and exceeded age-matched healthy donors at baseline.

The sequencing used PBMCs, collected at disease progression, from a patient treated with ibrutinib. The TCR originated in a human donor with chronic lymphocytic leukemia.

CDR3 protein: CASSVKGDRGRISNQPQHF. CDR3 nucleotides: TGTGCCAGCAGTGTGAAGGGGGACAGGGGGAGAATAAGCAATCAGCCCCAGCATTTT. V usage is TRBV2 and J usage is TRBJ1-5, with 11 bases aligning to TRBD1. With V trimmed by 4 bases and J by 1 base, 12 bases remained unmatched. The CDR3 length is 19 residues. Germline V lookup: CDR1 SNHLY, CDR2 FYNNEI.